The clone carrying this T cell receptor (beta chain) was detected many times. No antigen is known for it. The V gene's germline CDR1 is ENHRY and CDR2 SYGVKD. This CDR3 is 13 amino acids long. Trimming left V 10 bases short and J 4 bases short, with 17 bases between. These data are taken from a study of T cells after yellow fever vaccination. Study-level findings and limits: Though weaker, the secondary response peaked faster, on day 5 versus 15. A limited proportion of clonotypes was detected within both the CD4 and CD8 compartments. There was a possibility that FACS-sorted repertoires contained abundant clonotypes contaminating from the bulk population.

5'RACE template switching added a universal primer site and UMIs to TCR cDNA. MiXCR was run by TCRdb on the 5' RACE reads, yielding one entry per CDR3 protein. Of around 320,000 distinct CDR3 sequences listed, around 10% are singletons. V and J are TRBV10-3 and TRBJ2-7, with D maybe TRBD2 (5 bases). The source material was CD4+ T cells sorted from PBMCs, sampled 5 days after the yellow fever booster vaccination. The source is a man younger than 35 who received the YFV17D yellow fever vaccine. Here the CDR3 DNA reads TGTGCCACTACCCGTCTAGGGAGTTACGAGCAGTACTTC. Its translation: CATTRLGSYEQYF.